This TCR beta chain was documented in a study of OX40 agonist ivuxolimab in advanced cancers. About the research overall: It was ivuxolimab, an agonistic anti-OX40 (CD134) antibody, that patients were treated with.

Here immunoSEQ multiplex PCR was the method, and the copy in TCRdb shows in-frame clones only, minus some. Counted here are tens of thousands of clones, 88% occurring once; the ten biggest clones make up over 4%. Study-wide results and limits: The investigators did not determine what antigen specificity the expanded peripheral T cells had. CD4+ T cells averaged fewer expanded clones than CD8+ T cells.

Germline values: CDR1 LNHNV, CDR2 YYDKDF (reference sequence). The V and J ends lost 0 bases and 10 bases respectively, with 10 bases between them. The CDR3 runs 13 residues. As concerns this clone: Its antigen remains unidentified.

The genes are TRBV15 and TRBJ1-3; D uncertain. This TCR was sampled from an adult with an advanced solid tumor such as melanoma, head and neck, liver or kidney cancer. Sample: CD4+ or CD8+ T cells sorted from blood, taken in a trial of the OX40 agonist ivuxolimab. Here the CDR3 reads CATSRDLEGTIYF. CDR3 coding DNA: TGTGCCACCAGCAGAGATTTGGAAGGGACCATATATTTT.